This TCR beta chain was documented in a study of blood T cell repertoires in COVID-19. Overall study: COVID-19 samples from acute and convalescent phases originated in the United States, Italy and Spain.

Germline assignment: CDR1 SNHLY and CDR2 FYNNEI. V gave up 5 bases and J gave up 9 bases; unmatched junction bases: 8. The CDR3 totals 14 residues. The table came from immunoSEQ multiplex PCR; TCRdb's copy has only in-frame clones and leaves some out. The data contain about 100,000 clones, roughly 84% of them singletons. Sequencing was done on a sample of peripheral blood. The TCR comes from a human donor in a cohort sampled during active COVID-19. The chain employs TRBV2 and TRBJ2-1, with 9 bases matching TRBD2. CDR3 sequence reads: CASSRPSGTSEQFF. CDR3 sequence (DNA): TGTGCCAGCAGTCGGCCTAGCGGGACCAGTGAGCAGTTCTTC.